This T cell receptor beta chain originates from a study of blood T cell repertoires in COVID-19. TCRdb keeps only in-frame clones here, not all; method: immunoSEQ multiplex PCR. This sample carries 290,000 or so clones, roughly 87% of them seen once, and the ten largest clones take around 2.1%. This CDR3 is 11 amino acids long. Trimming removed 4 bases from V and 7 bases from J, with 5 bases in between. Germline V CDR1 and CDR2: MNHEY, SVGAGI. This chain uses TRBV6-5 with TRBJ2-4, with no clear D. The origin of this receptor is a man between 18 and 35 years old with active or convalescent COVID-19. The sequenced material came from peripheral blood. CDR3 in amino acids: CASSFGNIQYF. The CDR3 bases are TGTGCCAGCAGTTTCGGGAACATTCAGTACTTC.